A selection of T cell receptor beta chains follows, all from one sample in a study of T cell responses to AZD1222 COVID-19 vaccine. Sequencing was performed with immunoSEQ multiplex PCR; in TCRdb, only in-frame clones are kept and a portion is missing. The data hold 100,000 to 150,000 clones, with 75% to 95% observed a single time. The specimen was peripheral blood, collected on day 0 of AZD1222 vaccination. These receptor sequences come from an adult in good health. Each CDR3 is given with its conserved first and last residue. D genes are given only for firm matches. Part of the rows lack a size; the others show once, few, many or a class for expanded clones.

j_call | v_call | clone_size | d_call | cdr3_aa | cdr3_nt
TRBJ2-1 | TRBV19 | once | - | CASSRALSYTEQFF | TGTGCCAGTAGCCGGGCCTTAAGTTACACTGAGCAGTTCTTC
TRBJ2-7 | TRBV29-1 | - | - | CSAGNRLAYEQYF | TGCAGCGCCGGTAATCGGCTAGCCTACGAGCAGTACTTC
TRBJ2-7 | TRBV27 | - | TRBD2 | CASSLSGGPSYEQYF | TGTGCCAGCAGTTTAAGCGGGGGGCCCTCCTACGAGCAGTACTTC
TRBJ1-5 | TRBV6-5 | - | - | CASRPDNADQPQHF | TGTGCCAGCAGGCCCGACAATGCGGACCAGCCCCAGCATTTT
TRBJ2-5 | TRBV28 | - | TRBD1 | CASSTGGGNRWETQYF | TGTGCCAGCAGCACAGGGGGCGGAAACCGGTGGGAGACCCAGTACTTC
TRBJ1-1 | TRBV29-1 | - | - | CSVISLDDWRAFF | TGCAGCGTGATCTCTCTGGATGATTGGAGAGCTTTCTTT
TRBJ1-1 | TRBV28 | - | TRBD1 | CASSFGDRVNTEAFF | TGTGCCAGCAGTTTTGGTGACAGGGTTAACACTGAAGCTTTCTTT
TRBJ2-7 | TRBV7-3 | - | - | CASSFGGGGYEQYF | TGTGCCAGCAGCTTTGGAGGGGGAGGCTACGAGCAGTACTTC
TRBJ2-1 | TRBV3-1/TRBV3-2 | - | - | CASEQGPGAYNEQFF | TGTGCCAGCGAACAGGGTCCTGGGGCCTACAATGAGCAGTTCTTC
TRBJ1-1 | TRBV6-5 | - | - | CASSYSMLTEAFF | TGTGCCAGCAGTTACTCGATGTTGACTGAAGCTTTCTTT
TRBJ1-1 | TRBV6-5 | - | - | CASSYSADTEAFF | TGTGCCAGCAGTTATTCGGCGGACACTGAAGCTTTCTTT
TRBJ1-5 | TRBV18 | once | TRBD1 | CASSPRTGMVGNQPQHF | TGTGCCAGCTCACCTCGGACAGGGATGGTGGGCAATCAGCCCCAGCATTTT
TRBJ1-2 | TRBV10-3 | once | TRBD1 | CAISESGQALYGYTF | TGTGCCATCAGTGAATCGGGACAGGCCCTCTATGGCTACACCTTC
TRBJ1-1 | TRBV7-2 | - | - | CASSFTMNTEAFF | TGTGCCAGCAGCTTCACCATGAACACTGAAGCTTTCTTT
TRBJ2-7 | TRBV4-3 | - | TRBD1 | CASSPTGGKGYEQYF | TGCGCCAGCAGCCCGACAGGGGGTAAGGGCTACGAGCAGTACTTC
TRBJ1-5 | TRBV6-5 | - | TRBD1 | CASSRDRGNQPQHF | TGTGCCAGCAGTAGAGACAGGGGCAATCAGCCCCAGCATTTT
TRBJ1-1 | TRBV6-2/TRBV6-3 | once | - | CASRYEGAGNTEAFF | TGTGCCAGCAGGTACGAAGGGGCAGGGAACACTGAAGCTTTCTTT
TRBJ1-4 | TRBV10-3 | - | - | CAISESIPGERLANEKLFF | TGTGCCATCAGTGAGTCGATTCCGGGGGAAAGATTGGCTAATGAAAAACTGTTTTTT